The sequence of this T cell receptor beta chain was determined in a study of T cell responses to AZD1222 COVID-19 vaccine. Sequencing used immunoSEQ multiplex PCR; TCRdb keeps in-frame clones, though not all of them. Of approximately 100,000 clones in the sample, about 86% are singletons; the top ten hold around 1.5%. V was trimmed by 1 base and J by 7 bases, leaving 14 bases between them. The CDR3 is 15 amino acids. From germline, CDR1 is SGHTA and CDR2 FQGNSA. The chain combines TRBV7-2 with TRBJ1-5; perhaps TRBD1 as D (5 bases). The sequences come from peripheral blood, collected on day 0 of AZD1222 vaccination. The origin of this receptor is an adult in good health. For the CDR3, the DNA is TGTGCCAGCAGCTTAGGCAGGGCCCTCGGGCAGCCCCAGCATTTT. It specifies CASSLGRALGQPQHF.